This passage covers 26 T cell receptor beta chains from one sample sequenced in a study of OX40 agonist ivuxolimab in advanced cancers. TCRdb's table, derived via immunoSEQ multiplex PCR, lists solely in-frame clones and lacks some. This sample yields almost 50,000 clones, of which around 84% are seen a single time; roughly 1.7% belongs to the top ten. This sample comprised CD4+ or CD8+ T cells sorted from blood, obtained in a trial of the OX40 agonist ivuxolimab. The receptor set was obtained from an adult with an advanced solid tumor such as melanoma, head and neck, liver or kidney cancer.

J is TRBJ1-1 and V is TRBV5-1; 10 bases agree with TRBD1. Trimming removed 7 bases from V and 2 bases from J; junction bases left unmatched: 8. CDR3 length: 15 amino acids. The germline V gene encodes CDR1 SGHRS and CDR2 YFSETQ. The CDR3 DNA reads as TGCGCCAGCCGACGTAGGACAGGGGGAAACACTGAAGCTTTCTTT. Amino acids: CASRRRTGGNTEAFF.

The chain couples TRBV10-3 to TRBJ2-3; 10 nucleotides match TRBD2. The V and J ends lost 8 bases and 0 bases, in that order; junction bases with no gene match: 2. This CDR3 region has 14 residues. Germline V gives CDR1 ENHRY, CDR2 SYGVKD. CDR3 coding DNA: TGTGCCATCGGACTAGCGGAAAGCACAGATACGCAGTATTTT. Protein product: CAIGLAESTDTQYF.

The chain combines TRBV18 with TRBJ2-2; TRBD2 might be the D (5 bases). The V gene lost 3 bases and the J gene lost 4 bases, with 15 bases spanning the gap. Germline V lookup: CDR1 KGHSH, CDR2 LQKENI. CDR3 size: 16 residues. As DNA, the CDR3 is TGTGCCAGCTCACCCCCGGTCGGGGAATCCACCGGGGAGCTGTTTTTT. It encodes CASSPPVGESTGELFF.

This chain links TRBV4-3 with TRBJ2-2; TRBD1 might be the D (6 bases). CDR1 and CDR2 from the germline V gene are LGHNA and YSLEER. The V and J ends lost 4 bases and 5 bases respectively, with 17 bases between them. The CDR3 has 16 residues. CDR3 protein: CASSRAGQGWTGELFF. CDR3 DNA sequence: TGCGCCAGCAGCCGGGCCGGGCAGGGGTGGACCGGGGAGCTGTTTTTT.

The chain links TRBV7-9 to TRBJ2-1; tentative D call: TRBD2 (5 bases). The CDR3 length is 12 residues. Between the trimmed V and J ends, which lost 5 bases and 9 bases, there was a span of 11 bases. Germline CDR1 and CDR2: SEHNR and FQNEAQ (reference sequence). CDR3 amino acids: CASSLSEGEQFF. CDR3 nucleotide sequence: TGTGCCAGCAGCCTTAGCGAGGGTGAGCAGTTCTTC.

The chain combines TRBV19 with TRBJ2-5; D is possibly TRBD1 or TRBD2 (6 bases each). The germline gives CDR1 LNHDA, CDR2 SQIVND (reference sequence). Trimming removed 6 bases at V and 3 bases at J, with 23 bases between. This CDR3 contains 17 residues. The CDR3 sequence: CASSPRRPGALEETQYF. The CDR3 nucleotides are TGTGCCAGTAGCCCCCGTCGTCCGGGGGCGCTGGAAGAGACCCAGTACTTC.

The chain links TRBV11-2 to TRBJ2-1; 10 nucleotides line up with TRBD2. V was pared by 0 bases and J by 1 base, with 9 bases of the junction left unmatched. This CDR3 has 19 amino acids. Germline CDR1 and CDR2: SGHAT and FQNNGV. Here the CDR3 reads CASSLDSASGSRSYNEQFF. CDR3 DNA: TGTGCCAGCAGCTTAGATTCGGCTAGCGGGAGTCGTTCCTACAATGAGCAGTTCTTC.

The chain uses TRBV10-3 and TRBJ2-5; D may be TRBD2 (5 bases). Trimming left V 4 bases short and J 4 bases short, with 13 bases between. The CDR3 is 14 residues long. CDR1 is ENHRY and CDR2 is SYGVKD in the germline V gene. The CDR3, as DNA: TGTGCCATCAGTGTCGTCCTAGGAGGAGAGACCCAGTACTTC. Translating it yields CAISVVLGGETQYF.

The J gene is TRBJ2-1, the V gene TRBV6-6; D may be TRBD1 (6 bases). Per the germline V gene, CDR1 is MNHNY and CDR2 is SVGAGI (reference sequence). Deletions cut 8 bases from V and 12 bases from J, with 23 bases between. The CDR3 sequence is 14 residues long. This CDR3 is CASQPGQALLRQFF. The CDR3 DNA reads TGTGCCAGCCAACCGGGACAAGCGTTATTGAGGCAGTTCTTC.

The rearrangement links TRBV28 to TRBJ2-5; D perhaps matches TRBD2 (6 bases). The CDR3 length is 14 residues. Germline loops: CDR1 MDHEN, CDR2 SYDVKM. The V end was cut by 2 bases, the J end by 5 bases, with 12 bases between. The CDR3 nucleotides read TGTGCCAGCAGTTTAGAGTCTAGCGTCGAGACCCAGTACTTC. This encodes CASSLESSVETQYF.

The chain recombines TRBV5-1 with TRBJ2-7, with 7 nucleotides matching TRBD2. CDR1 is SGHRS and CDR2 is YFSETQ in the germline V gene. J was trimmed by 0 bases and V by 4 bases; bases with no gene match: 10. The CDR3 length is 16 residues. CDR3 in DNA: TGCGCCAGCAGCCCCGGGGGGTCAGCGGTCTCCTACGAGCAGTACTTC. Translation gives CASSPGGSAVSYEQYF.

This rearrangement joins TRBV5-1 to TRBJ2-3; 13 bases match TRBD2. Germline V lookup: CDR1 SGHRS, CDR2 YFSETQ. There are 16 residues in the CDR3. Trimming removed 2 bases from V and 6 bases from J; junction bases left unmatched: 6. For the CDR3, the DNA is TGCGCCAGCAGCTTTACGACTAGCGGGAGGACCGATACGCAGTATTTT. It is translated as CASSFTTSGRTDTQYF.

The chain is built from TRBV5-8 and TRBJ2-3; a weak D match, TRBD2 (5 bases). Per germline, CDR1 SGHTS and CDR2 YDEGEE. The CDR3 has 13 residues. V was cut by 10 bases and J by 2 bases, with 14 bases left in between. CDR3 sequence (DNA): TGTGCCGGACGACTACTCCTCACAGATACGCAGTATTTT. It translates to CAGRLLLTDTQYF.

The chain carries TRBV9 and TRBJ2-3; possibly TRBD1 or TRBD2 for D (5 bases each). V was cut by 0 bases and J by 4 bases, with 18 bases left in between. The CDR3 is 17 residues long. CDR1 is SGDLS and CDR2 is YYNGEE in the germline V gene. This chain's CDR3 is CASSVAPWGRDSDTQYF. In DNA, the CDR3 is TGTGCCAGCAGCGTAGCCCCTTGGGGGAGAGACTCAGATACGCAGTATTTT.

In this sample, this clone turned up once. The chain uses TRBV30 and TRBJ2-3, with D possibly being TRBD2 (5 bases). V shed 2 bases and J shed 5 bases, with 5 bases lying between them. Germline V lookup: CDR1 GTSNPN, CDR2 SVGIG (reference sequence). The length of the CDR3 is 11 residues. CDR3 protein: CAWSREDTQYF. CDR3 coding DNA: TGTGCCTGGAGTCGGGAAGATACGCAGTATTTT.

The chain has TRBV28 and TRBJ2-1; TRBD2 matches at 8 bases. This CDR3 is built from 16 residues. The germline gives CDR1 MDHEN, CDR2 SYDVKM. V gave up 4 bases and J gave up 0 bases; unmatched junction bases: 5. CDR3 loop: CASSSIAGRSYNEQFF. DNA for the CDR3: TGTGCCAGCAGTTCGATAGCGGGACGCTCCTACAATGAGCAGTTCTTC.

The chain's CDR3 is CASSHPPVGAGGQPQHF. CDR3 DNA: TGCGCCAGCAGCCATCCTCCCGTTGGGGCAGGGGGTCAGCCCCAGCATTTT. This chain connects TRBV4-1 to TRBJ1-5; 7 nucleotides align to TRBD1. The V gene end was trimmed by 3 bases and the J gene end by 6 bases; junction bases not matched to a gene: 14. The CDR3 length is 17 residues. Germline-derived CDR1 and CDR2 are MGHRA and YSYEKL.

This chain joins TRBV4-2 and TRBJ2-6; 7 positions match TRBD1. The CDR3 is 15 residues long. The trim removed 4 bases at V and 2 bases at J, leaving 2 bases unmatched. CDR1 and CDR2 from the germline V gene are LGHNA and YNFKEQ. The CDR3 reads CASSRTGPGANVLTF. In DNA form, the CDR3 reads TGTGCCAGCAGCCGGACAGGCCCTGGGGCCAACGTCCTGACTTTC.

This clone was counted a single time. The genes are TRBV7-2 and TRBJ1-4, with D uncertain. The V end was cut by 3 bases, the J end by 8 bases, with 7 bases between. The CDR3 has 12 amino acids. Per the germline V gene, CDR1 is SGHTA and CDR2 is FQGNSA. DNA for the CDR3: TGTGCCAGCAGCTTCCGGGGAGAAAAACTGTTTTTT. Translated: CASSFRGEKLFF. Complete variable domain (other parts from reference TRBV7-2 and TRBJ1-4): GAGVSQSPSNKVTEKGKDVELRCDPISGHTALYWYRQSLGQGLEFLIYFQGNSAPDKSGLPSDRFSAERTGGSVSTLTIQRTQQEDSAVYLCASSFRGEKLFFGSGTQLSVL.

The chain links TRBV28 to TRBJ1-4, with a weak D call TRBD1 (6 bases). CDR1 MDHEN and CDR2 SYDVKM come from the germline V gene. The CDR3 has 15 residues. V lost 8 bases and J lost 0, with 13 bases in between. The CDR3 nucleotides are TGTGCCAGCGTTCTCTCAGGGGCAACTAATGAAAAACTGTTTTTT. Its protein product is CASVLSGATNEKLFF.

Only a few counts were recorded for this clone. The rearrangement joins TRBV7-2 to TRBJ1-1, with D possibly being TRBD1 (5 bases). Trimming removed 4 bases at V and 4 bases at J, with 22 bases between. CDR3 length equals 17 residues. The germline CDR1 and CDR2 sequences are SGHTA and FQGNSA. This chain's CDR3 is CASSSHFWGIRTTEAFF. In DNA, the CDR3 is TGTGCCAGCAGCTCCCATTTTTGGGGGATCCGGACCACTGAAGCTTTCTTT. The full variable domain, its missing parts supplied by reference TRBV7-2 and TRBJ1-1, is GAGVSQSPSNKVTEKGKDVELRCDPISGHTALYWYRQSLGQGLEFLIYFQGNSAPDKSGLPSDRFSAERTGGSVSTLTIQRTQQEDSAVYLCASSSHFWGIRTTEAFFGQGTRLTVV.

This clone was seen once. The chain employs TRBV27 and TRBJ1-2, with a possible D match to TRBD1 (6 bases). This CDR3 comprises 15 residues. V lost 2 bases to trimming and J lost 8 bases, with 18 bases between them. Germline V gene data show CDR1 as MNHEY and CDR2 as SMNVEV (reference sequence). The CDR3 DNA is TGTGCCAGCAGTTTAACCAGTCAGGGGATAGGCGGCTACACCTTC. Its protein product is CASSLTSQGIGGYTF.

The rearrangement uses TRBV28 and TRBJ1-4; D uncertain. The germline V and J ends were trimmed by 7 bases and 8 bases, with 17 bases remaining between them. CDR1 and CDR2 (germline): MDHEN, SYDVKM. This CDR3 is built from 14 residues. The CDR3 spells CASKMETIREKLFF. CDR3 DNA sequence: TGTGCCAGCAAAATGGAGACAATTCGGGAAAAACTGTTTTTT.

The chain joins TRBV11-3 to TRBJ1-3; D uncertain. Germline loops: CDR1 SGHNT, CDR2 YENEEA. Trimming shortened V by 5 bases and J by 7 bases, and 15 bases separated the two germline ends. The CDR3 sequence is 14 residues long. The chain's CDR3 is CASSTQLGGNTIYF. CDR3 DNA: TGTGCCAGCAGCACGCAGTTAGGAGGCAACACCATATATTTT.

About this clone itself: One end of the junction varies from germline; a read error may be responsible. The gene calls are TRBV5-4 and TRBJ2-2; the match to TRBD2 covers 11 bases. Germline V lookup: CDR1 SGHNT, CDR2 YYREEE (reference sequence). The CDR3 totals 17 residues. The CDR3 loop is CASSQPVGLAGPGELFF. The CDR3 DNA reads TGCGCCAGCAGCCAACCGGTAGGACTAGCGGGTCCTGGGGAGCTGTTTTTT.

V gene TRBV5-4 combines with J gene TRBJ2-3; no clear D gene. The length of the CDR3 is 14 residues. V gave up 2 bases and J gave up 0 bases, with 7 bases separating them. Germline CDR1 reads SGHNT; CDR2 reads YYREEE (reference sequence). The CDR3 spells CASSLDPSTDTQYF. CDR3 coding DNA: TGTGCCAGCAGCTTAGACCCGAGCACAGATACGCAGTATTTT.